These T cell receptor beta chains were read from a single sample in a study of blood T cells in healthy people across ages. TCRdb re-called the 5' RACE reads through MiXCR, storing one row per CDR3 protein. The sample yields about 830,000 distinct CDR3 sequences, approximately 67% seen once. The sequenced sample consisted of blood. These receptors were taken from a man aged 30-40 years in good health. Each CDR3 is given with its conserved first and last residue. Size values are once, few and many counts, or a class for expanded clones, and some rows have none.

CDR3,J,size,V
CASSQVTGSGGELFF,TRBJ2-2,few,TRBV3-1
CASSQGYDLPLHF,TRBJ1-6,NA,TRBV3-1
CASSFAGLGQGNEQFF,TRBJ2-1,NA,TRBV6-2/TRBV6-3
CASSPGLAFTDTQYF,TRBJ2-3,few,TRBV7-3
CASSQEGEPGTYEQYF,TRBJ2-7,once,TRBV4-2
CASSQRTGTGGDTQYF,TRBJ2-3,NA,TRBV6-2/TRBV6-3
CASSPLGLAGFQETQYF,TRBJ2-5,few,TRBV7-3
CASSPQVPGNYGYTF,TRBJ1-2,once,TRBV6-6
CSVVGDWDNEQFF,TRBJ2-1,NA,TRBV29-1
CASSLYASGTGDEQFF,TRBJ2-1,many,TRBV7-3
CAITGTGGQTSGANVLTF,TRBJ2-6,NA,TRBV10-3
CASSVMGATGGYTF,TRBJ1-2,few,TRBV12-3/TRBV12-4
CAIGSGGNYGYTF,TRBJ1-2,NA,TRBV10-3
CASSLQQGALYEQYF,TRBJ2-7,few,TRBV7-6
CASWAQAVGEQYF,TRBJ2-7,NA,TRBV2
CASSSASVKRWDEQYF,TRBJ2-5,NA,TRBV12-3/TRBV12-4
CASSQDEGYGYTF,TRBJ1-2,NA,TRBV4-2
CASSQEFVRTDTQYF,TRBJ2-3,NA,TRBV4-3
CASSRSRDGYTF,TRBJ1-2,NA,TRBV3-1
CASSPVSGEIYEQYF,TRBJ2-7,NA,TRBV28
CSVAAGSGGNQPQHF,TRBJ1-5,many,TRBV29-1
CASSPDPGRGYGYTF,TRBJ1-2,few,TRBV4-3
CASSPGTGTGYGYTF,TRBJ1-2,few,TRBV6-5
CASSSGRPSYEQYF,TRBJ2-7,NA,TRBV5-1
CAISLTAGTSGQETQYF,TRBJ2-5,NA,TRBV10-3
CASSDTDRVNEQFF,TRBJ2-1,NA,TRBV13
CASSLRSHTDTQYF,TRBJ2-3,once,TRBV27
CASSSGLAGGHEQYF,TRBJ2-7,few,TRBV28
CASPLPRGAIYNEQFF,TRBJ2-1,few,TRBV2
CASSLDVTGLLQPQHF,TRBJ1-5,once,TRBV5-5
CATSEAGVGEQYF,TRBJ2-7,once,TRBV24-1
CASSSWGFPTQYF,NA,NA,TRBV7-9
CAWGATSGYTDTQYF,TRBJ2-3,NA,TRBV28
CSVERTGERETQYF,TRBJ2-5,NA,TRBV29-1
CAIPPSGVGENTEAFF,TRBJ1-1,NA,TRBV5-4
CASSLGFLAGANTGELFF,TRBJ2-2,NA,TRBV5-1
CASSQDLPTGVRSETQYF,TRBJ2-5,few,TRBV4-3
CASSPGGGRTETQYF,TRBJ2-5,NA,TRBV5-1
CATTRVNNSPLHF,TRBJ1-6,NA,TRBV28
CASSQDGTGADEQFF,TRBJ2-1,few,TRBV4-2
CASSERATNEKLFF,TRBJ1-4,few,TRBV2
CASSFGDWSYNEQFF,TRBJ2-1,few,TRBV7-9
CSVVGQGYEQYF,TRBJ2-7,NA,TRBV29-1
CASNGAGGGETQYF,TRBJ2-5,few,TRBV12-3/TRBV12-4
CASSSPAGGLNEQFF,TRBJ2-1,NA,TRBV7-9
CASSLDLNSPLHF,TRBJ1-6,NA,TRBV7-9
CASRPRDRAYIQYF,TRBJ2-4,NA,TRBV2
CAISVYSYNEQFF,TRBJ2-1,few,TRBV10-3
CASSFGGPLAGVAEQFF,TRBJ2-1,few,TRBV7-9
CASSLDPKDPYNEQFF,TRBJ2-1,NA,TRBV11-2
CASRGQQGAYEQYF,TRBJ2-7,NA,TRBV7-2